The rows below give T cell receptor beta chains drawn from one sample of a study of post-analysis software for immune sequencing data. From the PCR reads, TCRdb called clonotypes with MiXCR, one entry per CDR3 protein. The sample yields 350,000 to 450,000 distinct CDR3 sequences, more than 30% seen once. Specimen: blood. These receptors were taken from a girl aged 2 to 9 with multiple sclerosis. Both conserved end residues are part of each CDR3. Each record gives: D gene, clone size, V gene, J gene, CDR3 DNA, CDR3 protein. D genes are given only for firm matches. Clone size is given for some rows only: seen once, a few or many times, or a class if the clone is expanded.

D: NA; size: NA; V: TRBV4-1; J: TRBJ2-7; DNA: TGCGCCAGCAGCCAAGATATGAGCTCCTACGAGCAGTACTTC; CDR3: CASSQDMSSYEQYF
D: NA; size: NA; V: TRBV15; J: TRBJ2-5; DNA: TGTGCCACCACCCCATTGGGACATGAACTACAAGAGACCCAGTACTTC; CDR3: CATTPLGHELQETQYF
D: NA; size: NA; V: TRBV20-1; J: TRBJ2-1; DNA: TGCAGTGCTAGGGCACCTAGGGGGGGATACAATGAGCAGTTCTTC; CDR3: CSARAPRGGYNEQFF
D: NA; size: few; V: TRBV28; J: TRBJ1-5; DNA: TGTGCCAGCAGTTTCATTACGGGCAATCAGCCCCAGCATTTT; CDR3: CASSFITGNQPQHF
D: NA; size: NA; V: TRBV6-2/TRBV6-3; J: TRBJ2-7; DNA: TGTGCCAGCAGTTACCCCGACACGCTACGCTACGAGCAGTACTTC; CDR3: CASSYPDTLRYEQYF
D: NA; size: few; V: TRBV20-1; J: TRBJ2-5; DNA: TGCAGTGCTAGAGATTGGCAGGACCAAGAGACCCAGTACTTC; CDR3: CSARDWQDQETQYF
D: NA; size: many; V: TRBV20-1; J: TRBJ2-5; DNA: TGCAGTGCTCCGCGTGGTAGCGGGACCCAGTACTTC; CDR3: CSAPRGSGTQYF
D: TRBD1; size: NA; V: TRBV20-1; J: TRBJ1-1; DNA: TGCAGTGCTATAGGACAGGGGCGAGGCACTGAAGCTTTCTTT; CDR3: CSAIGQGRGTEAFF
D: NA; size: few; V: TRBV7-9; J: TRBJ2-1; DNA: TGTGCCAGCAGCTTAGCGCTGAGCTTCTCCCAAGAGTCGAAAGAGACCCAGTTCTTC; CDR3: CASSLALSFSQESKETQFF
D: NA; size: NA; V: TRBV12-3/TRBV12-4; J: TRBJ1-3; DNA: TGTGCCAGCAGTTTAGGTCAGGGAAACACCATATATTTT; CDR3: CASSLGQGNTIYF
D: NA; size: NA; V: TRBV2; J: TRBJ2-3; DNA: TGTGCCAGCAGTGAGGAGGGTACGGCAGATACGCAGTATTTT; CDR3: CASSEEGTADTQYF
D: TRBD1; size: NA; V: TRBV28; J: TRBJ1-2; DNA: TGTGCCAGCGGCACCCCCGGGACAGTACTTTACACCTTC; CDR3: CASGTPGTVLYTF
D: NA; size: NA; V: TRBV28; J: TRBJ2-7; DNA: TGTGCCAGCAGTTTGGATTGGGGCACCTCCTACGAGCAGTACTTC; CDR3: CASSLDWGTSYEQYF
D: NA; size: NA; V: TRBV20-1; J: TRBJ1-5; DNA: TGCAGTGCTCCAGGGGCGGTAAGGTATAGCAATCAGCCCCAGCATTTT; CDR3: CSAPGAVRYSNQPQHF
D: TRBD2; size: few; V: TRBV3-1; J: TRBJ2-1; DNA: TGTGCCAGCAGCCAAGCTTGGGCCGGGACTAGCGGGACCAATGAGCAGTTCTTC; CDR3: CASSQAWAGTSGTNEQFF
D: NA; size: few; V: TRBV7-8; J: TRBJ1-2; DNA: TGTGCCAGCAGCAAGGGACCAAAGATTTATGGCTACACCTTC; CDR3: CASSKGPKIYGYTF
D: TRBD2; size: NA; V: TRBV2; J: TRBJ2-1; DNA: TGTGCCAGCAGTGAGCGGGGGGGCTCGCTTAGAGAGACCCAGTTCTTC; CDR3: CASSERGGSLRETQFF
D: TRBD1; size: NA; V: TRBV7-3; J: TRBJ2-6; DNA: TGTGCCAGCAGCTTAATCACTGGGACAGGTTACTCTGGGGCCAACGTCCTGACTTTC; CDR3: CASSLITGTGYSGANVLTF
D: TRBD1; size: NA; V: TRBV10-3; J: TRBJ2-3; DNA: TGTGCCACCTCCGGGACAGAGCTATTAGATACGCAGTATTTT; CDR3: CATSGTELLDTQYF
D: TRBD2; size: NA; V: TRBV27; J: TRBJ2-7; DNA: TGTGCCAGCAGCCGTACCGGGACTAGCGGGGCCTACGAGCAGTACTTC; CDR3: CASSRTGTSGAYEQYF
D: NA; size: NA; V: TRBV27; J: TRBJ2-1; DNA: TGTGCCAGCAGTTCCCCCGGACTTATCGATAGTAATGAGCAGTTCTTC; CDR3: CASSSPGLIDSNEQFF
D: NA; size: once; V: TRBV11-2; J: TRBJ2-7; DNA: TGTGCCAGCAGCTCCCTAACGGGAGTGAGCTACGAGCAGTACTTC; CDR3: CASSSLTGVSYEQYF
D: TRBD1; size: NA; V: TRBV4-1; J: TRBJ1-5; DNA: TGCGCCAGCAGCCAAGATGGGAGACAGGGGAATCAGCCCCAGCATTTT; CDR3: CASSQDGRQGNQPQHF
D: NA; size: few; V: TRBV7-9; J: TRBJ2-1; DNA: TGTGCCAGCAGCTCACGGCCTGAGATGGATGAGCAGTTCTTC; CDR3: CASSSRPEMDEQFF
D: NA; size: NA; V: TRBV7-9; J: TRBJ2-5; DNA: TGTGCCAGCAGCTCCCCCCTGGCCTACAAGCAGTACTTC; CDR3: CASSSPLAYKQYF
D: NA; size: NA; V: TRBV12-3/TRBV12-4; J: TRBJ1-2; DNA: TGTGCCAGCAGTACCTCAGGATTTAGCTATGGCTACACCTTC; CDR3: CASSTSGFSYGYTF
D: TRBD2; size: many; V: TRBV7-2; J: TRBJ2-7; DNA: TGTGCCAGCAGCTTAGGGTCGGCTAGCGGGACATACGAGCAGTACTTC; CDR3: CASSLGSASGTYEQYF
D: NA; size: NA; V: TRBV11-2; J: TRBJ1-5; DNA: TGTGCCAGCAGCTTAGCCCCAAGAGGCAATCAGCCCCAGCATTTT; CDR3: CASSLAPRGNQPQHF
D: TRBD1; size: few; V: TRBV5-1; J: TRBJ2-7; DNA: TGCGCCAGCAGCTCCGGACAGGGAATCTACGAGCAGTACTTC; CDR3: CASSSGQGIYEQYF
D: TRBD1; size: NA; V: TRBV20-1; J: TRBJ2-7; DNA: TGCAGTGCTGCTCGGACAGGGGGCTACGAGCAGTACTTC; CDR3: CSAARTGGYEQYF
D: TRBD2; size: NA; V: TRBV27; J: TRBJ2-1; DNA: TGTGCCAGCAGTTTAAAGGGGGGTCACAAGCGGGAGAGGTACAATGAGCAGTTCTTC; CDR3: CASSLKGGHKRERYNEQFF
D: TRBD2; size: NA; V: TRBV11-2; J: TRBJ2-3; DNA: TGTGCCAGCAGCTTAAGTCCCCCGCGGCGGGGGGGCCTTCGGTTTGGTAGCACAGATACGCAGTATTTT; CDR3: CASSLSPPRRGGLRFGSTDTQYF
D: TRBD2; size: NA; V: TRBV5-6; J: TRBJ2-3; DNA: TGTGCCAGCGCCGTCGACCCGGGACTAGCGGGGGCAGATACGCAGTATTTT; CDR3: CASAVDPGLAGADTQYF
D: NA; size: NA; V: TRBV7-2; J: TRBJ2-7; DNA: TGTGCCAGCAGCTTAAGGGGGGCGGGAGCCTACGAGCAGTACTTC; CDR3: CASSLRGAGAYEQYF
D: NA; size: many; V: TRBV5-1; J: TRBJ1-2; DNA: TGCGCCAGCAGCTTGGCCGGGGTCGACTATGGCTACACCTTC; CDR3: CASSLAGVDYGYTF
D: TRBD2; size: NA; V: TRBV7-2; J: TRBJ2-3; DNA: TGTGCCAGCAGCTTAAGCGAAGCGGGACCGAATACGCAGTATTTT; CDR3: CASSLSEAGPNTQYF
D: TRBD2; size: few; V: TRBV20-1; J: TRBJ2-3; DNA: TGCAGTGCTAGTGCTAGCGGGGGGTTCACAGATACGCAGTATTTT; CDR3: CSASASGGFTDTQYF
D: NA; size: NA; V: TRBV28; J: TRBJ2-3; DNA: TGTGCCAGCAGTCCAACGAGAGGGACCCTAAGCACAGATACGCAGTATTTT; CDR3: CASSPTRGTLSTDTQYF
D: NA; size: NA; V: TRBV7-3; J: TRBJ2-1; DNA: TGTGCCAGCAGCTTAACCTCCGGGACACCTTACAATGAGCAGTTCTTC; CDR3: CASSLTSGTPYNEQFF
D: NA; size: NA; V: TRBV25-1; J: TRBJ2-1; DNA: TGTGCCAGCAGTGAATTAAGGAATGAGCAGTTCTTC; CDR3: CASSELRNEQFF
D: NA; size: NA; V: TRBV10-3; J: TRBJ2-5; DNA: TGTGCCATCAGTGAGTCGGGTGGAGAGACCCAGTACTTC; CDR3: CAISESGGETQYF
D: TRBD2; size: few; V: TRBV7-3; J: TRBJ2-1; DNA: TGTGCCAGCAGCTTGGGCGGGAGAAGGGCCAATGAGCAGTTCTTC; CDR3: CASSLGGRRANEQFF
D: NA; size: few; V: TRBV12-3/TRBV12-4; J: TRBJ2-7; DNA: TGTGCCAGCAGCCCTAGCCAGCTCTCCTACGAGCAGTACTTC; CDR3: CASSPSQLSYEQYF
D: TRBD2; size: once; V: TRBV20-1; J: TRBJ2-7; DNA: TGCAGTGCTAGTCCCCACGTAGCGGGAATCGCCCACGAGCAGTACTTC; CDR3: CSASPHVAGIAHEQYF
D: TRBD1; size: NA; V: TRBV7-9; J: TRBJ2-7; DNA: TGTGCCAGCAGCTCCGGGGACAGGGGCGGCTACGAGCAGTACTTC; CDR3: CASSSGDRGGYEQYF
D: NA; size: NA; V: TRBV7-9; J: TRBJ1-5; DNA: TGTGCCAGCAGCTTTTCCCCAGGGTCGGATCAGCCCCAGCATTTT; CDR3: CASSFSPGSDQPQHF
D: NA; size: once; V: TRBV6-2/TRBV6-3; J: TRBJ2-5; DNA: TGTGCCAGCAGTCCGTCCCTGGGGGCAGGCGGGACCCAGTACTTC; CDR3: CASSPSLGAGGTQYF
D: TRBD2; size: NA; V: TRBV20-1; J: TRBJ2-1; DNA: TGCAGTGCTAGACTGCGGGGGGGCTTATACAATGAGCAGTTCTTC; CDR3: CSARLRGGLYNEQFF
D: NA; size: NA; V: TRBV28; J: TRBJ2-1; DNA: TGTGCCAGCAGTCCTGGGGATCGGCGGGACCATGAGCAGTTCTTC; CDR3: CASSPGDRRDHEQFF
D: TRBD2; size: NA; V: TRBV6-1; J: TRBJ2-7; DNA: TGTGCCAGCAGACCCGGACTAGGTCTCGACGAGCAGTACTTC; CDR3: CASRPGLGLDEQYF
D: NA; size: NA; V: TRBV20-1; J: TRBJ2-1; DNA: TGCAGTGCTAGGACCCCTAGGGGGATGGGCGATGAGCAGTTCTTC; CDR3: CSARTPRGMGDEQFF
D: NA; size: once; V: TRBV6-2/TRBV6-3; J: TRBJ2-4; DNA: TGTGCCACCAGTCAGGGGTTGGTACTGGAGTACTTC; CDR3: CATSQGLVLEYF
D: TRBD2; size: NA; V: TRBV29-1; J: TRBJ2-5; DNA: TGCAGCGTTGAAGGGACTAGCGGGAGTAGGGAGACCCAGTACTTC; CDR3: CSVEGTSGSRETQYF
D: TRBD1; size: few; V: TRBV20-1; J: TRBJ1-4; DNA: TGCAGTGCTAGCCCTTCAGGGGGTACTAATGAAAAACTGTTTTTT; CDR3: CSASPSGGTNEKLFF
D: TRBD2; size: NA; V: TRBV18; J: TRBJ2-3; DNA: TGTGCTAGCTCACCGCTTAGTAGCGGGGAGGCAGATACGCAGTATTTT; CDR3: CASSPLSSGEADTQYF
D: TRBD1; size: NA; V: TRBV27; J: TRBJ2-7; DNA: TGTGCCAGCAAGAGACAGGGCCCCTACGAGCAGTACTTC; CDR3: CASKRQGPYEQYF
D: NA; size: few; V: TRBV4-1; J: TRBJ2-3; DNA: TGCGCCAGCAGCCAGACCTACTCTCGCGGGGCGCAGTATTTT; CDR3: CASSQTYSRGAQYF